These 31 T cell receptor beta chains originate from one sample sequenced in a study of CD8 T cells in Susac syndrome. RNA amounts of roughly 0.5 to 1 ug underwent reverse transcription with random hexamers. TCRdb reanalysed the immunoSEQ multiplex PCR reads using MiXCR and keeps one entry per CDR3 protein. Of about 130,000 distinct CDR3 sequences in the sample, under 95% are singletons; the top ten hold around 0.24%. Sequencing used CD8+ T cells from PBMCs. Receptors were obtained from a human donor with multiple sclerosis.

The CDR3 nucleotides are TGTGCCTCTACTGGGTCTGGGGTGCCTGATACGCAGTATTTT. As protein: CASTGSGVPDTQYF. The chain employs TRBV6-5 and TRBJ2-3, with D unresolved. Deletions cut 11 bases from V and 6 bases from J, with 21 bases between. This CDR3 has 14 residues. Germline V lookup: CDR1 MNHEY, CDR2 SVGAGI.

The chain employs TRBV7-9 and TRBJ2-3; 13 nucleotides match TRBD2. Germline V lookup: CDR1 SEHNR, CDR2 FQNEAQ (reference sequence). V lost 4 bases, J lost 7 bases, and 5 bases stayed unmatched. The CDR3 contains 15 residues. CDR3 residues: CASSSKGTSGNTQYF. As DNA, the CDR3 is TGTGCCAGCAGCTCCAAAGGGACTAGCGGGAATACGCAGTATTTT.

The chain employs TRBV5-6 and TRBJ2-1; a weak D match, TRBD1 (6 bases). Germline CDR1 and CDR2: SGHDT and YYEEEE. V lost 3 bases and J 12 bases, leaving 16 bases between the germline ends. The CDR3 has 13 residues. CDR3 region: CASSSDSSRGQFF. The CDR3 nucleotides read TGTGCCAGCAGCTCGGACAGTTCAAGGGGGCAGTTCTTC.

The J gene is TRBJ2-3, the V gene TRBV11-2, with TRBD2 matching 10 bases. The CDR3 loop spans 16 amino acids. V gave up 4 bases and J gave up 2 bases; unmatched junction bases: 6. CDR1 and CDR2 from the germline V gene are SGHAT and FQNNGV. The DNA for the CDR3 is TGTGCCAGCAGCTCCGGACTAGCGGCAATCACAGATACGCAGTATTTT. It specifies CASSSGLAAITDTQYF.

The chain links TRBV29-1 to TRBJ2-2, with D uncertain. Germline V gene lookup returns CDR1 SQVTM and CDR2 ANQGSEA. The ends were cut back, 7 bases at V and 7 bases at J, with 7 bases in the middle. The CDR3 has 10 residues. This CDR3 is CSALRGELFF. As DNA, the CDR3 is TGCAGCGCACTGCGCGGGGAGCTGTTTTTT.

This clonotype was found once. The rearrangement uses TRBV29-1 and TRBJ2-7; 8 bases are shared with TRBD2. V was pared by 6 bases and J by 0 bases, with 7 bases of the junction left unmatched. Germline values: CDR1 SQVTM, CDR2 ANQGSEA. The CDR3 runs to 14 residues. This CDR3 reads CSVTGGGSSYEQYF. The CDR3 nucleotides are TGCAGCGTCACCGGGGGGGGGAGCTCCTACGAGCAGTACTTC.

This sequence joins TRBV12-3 or TRBV12-4 and TRBJ2-7; 9 bases match TRBD2. The CDR3 length is 14 residues. The ends lost 6 bases at V and 4 bases at J; junction bases unmatched: 7. CDR3 residues: CASSPVTSGYEQYF. The DNA of the CDR3 is TGTGCCAGCAGCCCCGTGACTAGCGGATACGAGCAGTACTTC.

The chain joins TRBV5-4 to TRBJ2-7; D is ambiguous. With 4 bases removed from V and 6 bases from J, the gap between germline ends came to 17 bases. CDR1 and CDR2 from the germline V gene are SGHNT and YYREEE (reference sequence). The CDR3 has 14 residues. CDR3 in DNA: TGTGCCAGCAGCCCTGACGGCGTGGGGATCGAGCAGTACTTC. The encoded protein is CASSPDGVGIEQYF.

The chain couples TRBV30 to TRBJ2-7; 7 bases fit TRBD2. CDR3 length: 13 residues. Germline assignment: CDR1 GTSNPN and CDR2 SVGIG (reference sequence). V lost 3 bases to trimming and J lost 5 bases; unmatched junction nucleotides: 7. Here the CDR3 DNA reads TGTGCCTGGAGGGCACGGGGGGTCCACGAGCAGTACTTC. It translates to CAWRARGVHEQYF.

J is TRBJ1-1 and V is TRBV4-3; 8 nucleotides align to TRBD1. The germline gives CDR1 LGHNA, CDR2 YSLEER. Trimming cost V 4 bases and J 0 bases; bases outside gene matches: 4. The CDR3 length is 15 residues. CDR3 coding DNA: TGCGCCAGCAGCCCGGACAGGGCCGTGAACACTGAAGCTTTCTTT. This gives the protein CASSPDRAVNTEAFF.

The chain is built from TRBV27 and TRBJ2-7; TRBD1 might be the D (5 bases). The CDR3 runs to 13 residues. Between the trimmed V and J ends, which lost 3 bases and 0 bases, there was a span of 6 bases. Germline lookup yields CDR1 MNHEY and CDR2 SMNVEV (reference sequence). CDR3 bases: TGTGCCAGCAGTTTTGGGGCCTCCTACGAGCAGTACTTC. It encodes CASSFGASYEQYF.

This clonotype was counted once. The chain links TRBV7-2 to TRBJ1-1; D is perhaps TRBD1 (6 bases). There are 15 residues in the CDR3. Trimming cost V 5 bases and J 3 bases, with 16 bases left between them. In germline, CDR1 is SGHTA, CDR2 FQGNSA. CDR3 region: CASSHNWGPDTEAFF. The CDR3 DNA sequence: TGTGCCAGCAGCCACAACTGGGGGCCTGACACTGAAGCTTTCTTT.

This clonotype came up once. This chain links TRBV4-3 with TRBJ1-5; D not certain. Germline lookup yields CDR1 LGHNA and CDR2 YSLEER. This CDR3 comprises 14 residues. The V end lost 6 bases, the J end lost 1 base, and 10 bases lay between the germline ends. The CDR3 protein is CASSPDWSNQPQHF. The CDR3 nucleotides read TGCGCCAGCAGTCCTGATTGGAGCAATCAGCCCCAGCATTTT.

The V and J genes are TRBV4-1 and TRBJ2-7, with D possibly matching TRBD1 (5 bases). V lost 0 bases, J lost 3 bases, and 21 bases lay in between. The CDR3 extends over 18 amino acids. The V gene's germline CDR1 is MGHRA and CDR2 YSYEKL. Here the CDR3 DNA reads TGCGCCAGCAGCCAAGATCACTTCGAGACAGCCTTGTACTACGAGCAGTACTTC. Its protein product is CASSQDHFETALYYEQYF.

Here the CDR3 DNA reads TGTGCCAGCGGGCAGGAGTACGAGCAGTACTTC. Its protein product is CASGQEYEQYF. The chain joins TRBV6-5 to TRBJ2-7; the D is unclear. Germline loops: CDR1 MNHEY, CDR2 SVGAGI. V was shortened by 8 bases and J by 4 bases, with 9 bases between the two germline ends. This CDR3 has 11 residues.

This chain links TRBV6-1 with TRBJ2-3; 9 nucleotides line up with TRBD1. Trimming took 2 bases from V and 5 from J; bases not matched to a gene: 8. Per the germline V gene, CDR1 is MNHNS and CDR2 is SASEGT. The CDR3 loop spans 16 amino acids. CDR3 loop: CASSELGQGSGDTQYF. In nucleotides, the CDR3 is TGTGCCAGCAGTGAACTGGGACAGGGTTCCGGAGATACGCAGTATTTT.

The chain links TRBV7-6 to TRBJ2-7; possibly TRBD2 for D (5 bases). This CDR3 contains 14 residues. V lost 1 base and J 4 bases, leaving 11 bases between the germline ends. CDR1 and CDR2 (germline): SGHVS, FNYEAQ. DNA for the CDR3: TGTGCCAGCAGCTTAGGCCAGCGGTCTTACGAGCAGTACTTC. Its protein is CASSLGQRSYEQYF.

The chain couples TRBV27 to TRBJ2-7, with a possible D match to TRBD1 (5 bases). Trimming left V 3 bases short and J 2 bases short, with 8 bases between. In germline, CDR1 is MNHEY, CDR2 SMNVEV (reference sequence). CDR3 size: 13 residues. The CDR3 here is CASSLAGPYEQYF. DNA of the CDR3: TGTGCCAGCAGTTTGGCAGGGCCCTACGAGCAGTACTTC.

The rearrangement links TRBV14 to TRBJ2-3, with TRBD2 as a possible D gene (6 bases). V was shortened by 1 base and J by 0 bases, with 14 bases between the two germline ends. Germline V gene data show CDR1 as SGHDN and CDR2 as FVKESK. CDR3 size: 17 residues. The CDR3 loop reads CASSQVGREWSTDTQYF. The CDR3 DNA is TGTGCCAGCAGCCAAGTAGGTCGGGAGTGGAGCACAGATACGCAGTATTTT.

The chain combines TRBV5-1 with TRBJ2-3, with 8 bases aligning to TRBD1. This CDR3 is built from 14 residues. J gave up 0 bases and V 3 bases, and 0 bases lay outside the gene matches. Germline CDR1 is SGHRS and CDR2 is YFSETQ. This chain's CDR3 is CASSWTGSTDTQYF. The CDR3 region has the DNA TGCGCCAGCAGCTGGACAGGGAGCACAGATACGCAGTATTTT.

The chain employs TRBV29-1 and TRBJ1-1; no firm D call. The ends were cut back, 3 bases at V and 8 bases at J, with 13 bases in the middle. Germline CDR1 and CDR2: SQVTM and ANQGSEA. CDR3 length equals 12 residues. The CDR3 spells CSVDSGLGEAFF. In DNA, the CDR3 is TGCAGCGTTGATTCTGGGTTAGGGGAAGCTTTCTTT.

V and J are TRBV14 and TRBJ2-2; 11 bases are a match to TRBD2. Germline V gives CDR1 SGHDN, CDR2 FVKESK. The CDR3 sequence is 16 residues long. The J segment lost 6 bases and the V segment lost 1 base, leaving 4 bases of the junction unmatched. The CDR3 DNA follows: TGTGCCAGCAGCCAAGCGCTAGCGGGAGGAGCCGGGGAGCTGTTTTTT. Protein product: CASSQALAGGAGELFF.

The gene calls are TRBV5-1 and TRBJ2-4; a weak D match, TRBD1 (5 bases). V gave up 3 bases and J gave up 5 bases, with 9 bases separating them. The germline V gene has CDR1 SGHRS and CDR2 YFSETQ. CDR3 size: 13 residues. The CDR3 nucleotides read TGCGCCAGCAGCTCGACGACAGAAAACATTCAGTACTTC. Translating gives CASSSTTENIQYF.

The chain joins TRBV30 to TRBJ1-1; D is ambiguous. This CDR3 has 13 residues. V was shortened by 3 bases and J by 6 bases, with 14 bases between the two germline ends. Germline V gene data show CDR1 as GTSNPN and CDR2 as SVGIG (reference sequence). The CDR3 reads CAWRGLGIAEAFF. The CDR3, as DNA: TGTGCCTGGAGGGGCCTAGGAATAGCTGAAGCTTTCTTT. Complete variable domain (other parts from reference TRBV30 and TRBJ1-1): SQTIHQWPATLVQPVGSPLSLECTVEGTSNPNLYWYRQAAGRGLQLLFYSVGIGQISSEVPQNLSASRPQDRQFILSSKKLLLSDSGFYLCAWRGLGIAEAFFGQGTRLTVV.

The rearrangement joins TRBV6-6 to TRBJ1-2; D is ambiguous. The CDR3 covers 14 residues. V was trimmed by 0 bases and J by 2 bases, leaving 7 bases between them. CDR1 and CDR2 from the germline V gene are MNHNY and SVGAGI (reference sequence). The CDR3 here is CASSYSIPNYGYTF. The CDR3 DNA reads TGTGCCAGCAGTTACTCGATCCCCAACTATGGCTACACCTTC.

The chain employs TRBV30 and TRBJ2-7, with 14 bases lining up with TRBD2. The CDR3 spans 13 residues. The V and J ends lost 5 bases and 7 bases, in that order; junction bases with no gene match: 4. Germline V gene lookup returns CDR1 GTSNPN and CDR2 SVGIG (reference sequence). In DNA form, the CDR3 reads TGTGCCTGGGGGACTAGCGGGAGCCTTGAGCAGTACTTC. Translation gives CAWGTSGSLEQYF. The complete variable domain, with remaining parts taken from reference TRBV30 and TRBJ2-7, reads SQTIHQWPATLVQPVGSPLSLECTVEGTSNPNLYWYRQAAGRGLQLLFYSVGIGQISSEVPQNLSASRPQDRQFILSSKKLLLSDSGFYLCAWGTSGSLEQYFGPGTRLTVT.

J is TRBJ1-1 and V is TRBV7-9; D uncertain. The CDR3 covers 9 residues. The germline CDR1 and CDR2 sequences are SEHNR and FQNEAQ (reference sequence). V lost 11 bases and J lost 1, with 2 bases in between. The CDR3 is CAQNTEAFF. In DNA form, the CDR3 reads TGTGCCCAGAACACTGAAGCTTTCTTT.

This clonotype was seen only once. The V and J genes are TRBV6-1 and TRBJ2-5, with D tentatively TRBD2 (6 bases). The V end was cut by 5 bases, the J end by 5 bases, with 21 bases between. The CDR3 sequence is 16 residues long. CDR1 MNHNS and CDR2 SASEGT come from the germline V gene. CDR3 DNA: TGTGCCAGCAGTCGGGGGTTCGGCGTCCGTAAGGAGACCCAGTACTTC. Amino acid sequence: CASSRGFGVRKETQYF.

The V gene is TRBV4-3, the J gene TRBJ1-2; D is ambiguous. Looked up from germline, CDR1 is LGHNA and CDR2 is YSLEER. CDR3 length: 16 amino acids. Trimming took 0 bases from V and 3 from J, leaving 14 bases between them. CDR3 coding DNA: TGCGCCAGCAGCCAAGATTTGTCCACGGAGTACTATGGCTACACCTTC. Protein product: CASSQDLSTEYYGYTF.

The rearrangement links TRBV15 to TRBJ2-1; the D is unclear. This CDR3 comprises 14 residues. The germline V and J ends were trimmed by 5 bases and 8 bases, with 16 bases remaining between them. In germline, CDR1 is LNHNV, CDR2 YYDKDF (reference sequence). The CDR3 loop reads CATSPMDRDYEQFF. The CDR3 region has the DNA TGTGCCACCAGCCCCATGGACCGCGACTATGAGCAGTTCTTC.

The chain recombines TRBV7-9 with TRBJ1-1; TRBD1 agrees at 7 bases. Looked up from germline, CDR1 is SEHNR and CDR2 is FQNEAQ (reference sequence). V was pared by 5 bases and J by 0 bases, with 6 bases of the junction left unmatched. The CDR3 totals 15 residues. CDR3 protein: CASSHGQEMNTEAFF. The CDR3 region has the DNA TGTGCCAGCAGCCATGGACAGGAGATGAACACTGAAGCTTTCTTT.